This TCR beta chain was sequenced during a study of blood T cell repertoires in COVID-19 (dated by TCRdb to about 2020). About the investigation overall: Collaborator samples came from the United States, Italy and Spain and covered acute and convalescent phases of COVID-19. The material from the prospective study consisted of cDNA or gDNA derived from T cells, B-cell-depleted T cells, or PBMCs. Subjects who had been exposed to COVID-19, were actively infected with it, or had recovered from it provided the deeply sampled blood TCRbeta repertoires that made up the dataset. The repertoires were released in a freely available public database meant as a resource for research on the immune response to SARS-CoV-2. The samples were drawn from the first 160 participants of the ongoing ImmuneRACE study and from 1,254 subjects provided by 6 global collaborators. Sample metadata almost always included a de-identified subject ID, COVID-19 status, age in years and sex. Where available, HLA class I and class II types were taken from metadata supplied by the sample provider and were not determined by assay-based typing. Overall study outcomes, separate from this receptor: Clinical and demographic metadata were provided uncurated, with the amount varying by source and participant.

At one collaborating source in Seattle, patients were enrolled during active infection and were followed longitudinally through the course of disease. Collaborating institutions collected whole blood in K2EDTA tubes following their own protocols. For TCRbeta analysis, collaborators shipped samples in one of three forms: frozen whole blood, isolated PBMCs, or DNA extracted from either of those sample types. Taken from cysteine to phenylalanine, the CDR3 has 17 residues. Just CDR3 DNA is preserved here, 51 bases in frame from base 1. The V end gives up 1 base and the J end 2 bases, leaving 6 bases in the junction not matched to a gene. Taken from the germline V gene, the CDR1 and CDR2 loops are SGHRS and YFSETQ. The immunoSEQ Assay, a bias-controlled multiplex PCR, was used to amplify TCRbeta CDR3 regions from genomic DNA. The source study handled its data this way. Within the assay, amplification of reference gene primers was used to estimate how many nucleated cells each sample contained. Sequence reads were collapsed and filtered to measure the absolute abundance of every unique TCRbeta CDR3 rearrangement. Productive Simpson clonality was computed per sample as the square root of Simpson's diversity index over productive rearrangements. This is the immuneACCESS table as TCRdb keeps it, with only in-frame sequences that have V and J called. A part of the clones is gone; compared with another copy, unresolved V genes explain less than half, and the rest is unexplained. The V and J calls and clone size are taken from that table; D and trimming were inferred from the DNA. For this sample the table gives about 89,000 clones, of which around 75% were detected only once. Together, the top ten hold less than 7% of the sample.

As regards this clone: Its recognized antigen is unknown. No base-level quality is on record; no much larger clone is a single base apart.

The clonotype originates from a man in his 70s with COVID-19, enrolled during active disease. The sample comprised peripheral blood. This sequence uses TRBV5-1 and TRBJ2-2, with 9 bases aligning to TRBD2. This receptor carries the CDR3 CASSLSPSGTNTGELFF. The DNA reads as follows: TGCGCCAGCAGCTTGTCGCCTAGCGGGACCAACACCGGGGAGCTGTTTTTT.